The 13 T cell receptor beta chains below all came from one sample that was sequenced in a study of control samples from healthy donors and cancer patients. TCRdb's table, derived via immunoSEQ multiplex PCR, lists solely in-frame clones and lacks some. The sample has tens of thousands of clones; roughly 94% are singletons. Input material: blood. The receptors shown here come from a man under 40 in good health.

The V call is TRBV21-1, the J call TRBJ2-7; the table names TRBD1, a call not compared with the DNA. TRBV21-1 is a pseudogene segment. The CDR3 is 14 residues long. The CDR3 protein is CASTYGTDNYEQYF. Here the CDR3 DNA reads TGTGCCAGCACCTACGGGACAGATAATTACGAGCAGTACTTC.

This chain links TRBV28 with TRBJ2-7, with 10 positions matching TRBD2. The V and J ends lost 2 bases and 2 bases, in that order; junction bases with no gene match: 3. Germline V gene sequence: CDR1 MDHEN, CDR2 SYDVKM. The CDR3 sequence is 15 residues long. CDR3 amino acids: CASSLLAGVPYEQYF. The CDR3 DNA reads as TGTGCCAGCAGTTTACTAGCGGGAGTTCCCTACGAGCAGTACTTC. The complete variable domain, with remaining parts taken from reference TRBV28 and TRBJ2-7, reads DVKVTQSSRYLVKRTGEKVFLECVQDMDHENMFWYRQDPGLGLRLIYFSYDVKMKEKGDIPEGYSVSREKKERFSLILESASTNQTSMYLCASSLLAGVPYEQYFGPGTRLTVT.

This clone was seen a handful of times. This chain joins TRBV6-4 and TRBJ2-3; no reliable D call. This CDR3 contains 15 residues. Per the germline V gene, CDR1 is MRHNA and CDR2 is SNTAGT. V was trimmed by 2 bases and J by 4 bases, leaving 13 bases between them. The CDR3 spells CASSDTMAAADTQYF. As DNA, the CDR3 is TGTGCCAGCAGTGACACGATGGCAGCTGCAGATACGCAGTATTTT.

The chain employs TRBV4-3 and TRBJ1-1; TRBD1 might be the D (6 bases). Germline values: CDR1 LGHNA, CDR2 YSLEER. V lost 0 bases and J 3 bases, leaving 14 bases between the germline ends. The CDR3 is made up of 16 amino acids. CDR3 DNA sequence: TGCGCCAGCAGCCAAGATGCAGGGGTCCGAGACACTGAAGCTTTCTTT. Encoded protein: CASSQDAGVRDTEAFF.

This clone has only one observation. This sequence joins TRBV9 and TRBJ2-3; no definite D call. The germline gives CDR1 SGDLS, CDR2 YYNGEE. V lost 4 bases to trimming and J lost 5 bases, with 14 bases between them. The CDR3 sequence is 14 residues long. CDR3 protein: CASSPPVTGDTQYF. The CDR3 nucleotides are TGTGCCAGCAGCCCTCCGGTGACGGGAGATACGCAGTATTTT.

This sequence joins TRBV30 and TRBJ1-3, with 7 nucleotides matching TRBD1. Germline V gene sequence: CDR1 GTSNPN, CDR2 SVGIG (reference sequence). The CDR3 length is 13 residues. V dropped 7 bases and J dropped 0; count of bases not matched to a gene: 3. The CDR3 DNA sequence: TGTGCCTTTGGGACAGTCTCTGGAAACACCATATATTTT. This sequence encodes CAFGTVSGNTIYF.

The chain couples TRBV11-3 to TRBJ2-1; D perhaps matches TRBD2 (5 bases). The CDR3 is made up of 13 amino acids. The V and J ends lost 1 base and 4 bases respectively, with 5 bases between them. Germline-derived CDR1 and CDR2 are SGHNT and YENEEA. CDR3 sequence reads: CASSLAGYNEQFF. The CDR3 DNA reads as TGTGCCAGCAGCTTAGCGGGGTACAATGAGCAGTTCTTC.

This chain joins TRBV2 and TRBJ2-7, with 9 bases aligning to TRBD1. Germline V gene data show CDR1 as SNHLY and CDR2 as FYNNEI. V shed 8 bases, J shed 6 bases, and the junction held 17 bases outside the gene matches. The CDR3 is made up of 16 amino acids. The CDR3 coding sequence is TGTGCCAGCTCACCCTGGGCGGGGACAGGGTCCCTCGAGCAGTACTTC. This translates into CASSPWAGTGSLEQYF.

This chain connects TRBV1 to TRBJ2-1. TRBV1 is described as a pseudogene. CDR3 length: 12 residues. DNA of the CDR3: TGCACCAAGGAAAATAAGGGGAGTGAGCAGTTCTTC. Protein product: CTKENKGSEQFF.

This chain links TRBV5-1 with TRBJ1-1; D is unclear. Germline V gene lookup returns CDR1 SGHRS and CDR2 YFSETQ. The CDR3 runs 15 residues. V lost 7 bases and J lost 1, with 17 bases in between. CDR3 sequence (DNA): TGCGCCAGCTATCTACGGGCAGGAGCGAACACTGAAGCTTTCTTT. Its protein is CASYLRAGANTEAFF.

This chain's CDR3 is CASSFRAGLINEQFF. The CDR3 coding sequence is TGTGCCAGCAGTTTCAGGGCTGGACTCATCAATGAGCAGTTCTTC. The chain couples TRBV27 to TRBJ2-1; D possibly matches TRBD1 or TRBD2 (5 bases each). Germline V gives CDR1 MNHEY, CDR2 SMNVEV (reference sequence). Trimming removed 3 bases from V and 6 bases from J, with 15 bases in between. The CDR3 length is 15 residues.

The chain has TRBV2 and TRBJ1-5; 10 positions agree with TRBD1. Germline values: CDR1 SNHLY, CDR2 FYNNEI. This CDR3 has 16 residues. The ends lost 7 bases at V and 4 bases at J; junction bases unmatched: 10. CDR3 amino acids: CASTKTGGYSNQPQHF. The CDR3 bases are TGTGCCAGCACTAAGACAGGGGGCTATTCAAATCAGCCCCAGCATTTT.

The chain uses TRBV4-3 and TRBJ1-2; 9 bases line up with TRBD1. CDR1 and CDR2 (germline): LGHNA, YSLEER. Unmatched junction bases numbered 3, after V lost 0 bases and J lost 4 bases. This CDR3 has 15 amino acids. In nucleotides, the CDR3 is TGCGCCAGCAGCCAAGATGAGACAGGGGGCTATGGCTACACCTTC. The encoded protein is CASSQDETGGYGYTF.